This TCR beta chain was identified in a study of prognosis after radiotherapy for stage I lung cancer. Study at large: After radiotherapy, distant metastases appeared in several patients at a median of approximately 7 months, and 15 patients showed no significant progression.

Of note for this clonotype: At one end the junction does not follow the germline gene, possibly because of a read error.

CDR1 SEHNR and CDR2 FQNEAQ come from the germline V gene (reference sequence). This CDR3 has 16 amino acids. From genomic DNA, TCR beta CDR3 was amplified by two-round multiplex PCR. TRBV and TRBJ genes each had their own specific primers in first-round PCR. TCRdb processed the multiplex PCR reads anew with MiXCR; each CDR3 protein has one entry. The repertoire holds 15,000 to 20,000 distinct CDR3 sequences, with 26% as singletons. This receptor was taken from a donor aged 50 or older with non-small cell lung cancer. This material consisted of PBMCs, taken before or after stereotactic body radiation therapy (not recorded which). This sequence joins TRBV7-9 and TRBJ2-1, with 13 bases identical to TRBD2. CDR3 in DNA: TGTGCCGGCAGCCCCTACCGGACTAGCGGGAGCGCCGAGCAGTTCTTC. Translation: CAGSPYRTSGSAEQFF.